This T cell receptor beta chain originates from a study of blood T cell repertoires in COVID-19. Under the authors' procedure: Estimates of nucleated cell counts were drawn from the amplification of reference gene primers. Clones were sequenced by immunoSEQ multiplex PCR, and TCRdb holds only the in-frame ones, with some missing. That table gives V, J and clone size, and the DNA gave D and trimming. The sample shows tens of thousands of clones, 85% of them seen only once. The V gene lost 7 bases and the J gene lost 4 bases, with 13 bases spanning the gap. Germline V CDR1 and CDR2: LGHDT, YNNKEL (reference sequence). The CDR3 spans 13 residues.

The genes are TRBV3-1 (or the pseudogene TRBV3-2) and TRBJ1-1, with D unclear. The material sequenced was peripheral blood. This receptor was taken from a man older than 75 with acute or convalescent COVID-19. CDR3 in DNA: TGTGCCAGCACAGGAAAAGAGTTCACTGAAGCTTTCTTT. Its translation is CASTGKEFTEAFF.